The 14 T cell receptor beta chains below all came from one sample that was sequenced in a study of early T cells in non-severe SARS-CoV-2 infection. TCRdb redid the calling of the 5' RACE reads with MiXCR, one entry per CDR3 protein. The table includes tens of thousands of distinct CDR3 sequences, about an eighth detected once. This material consisted of whole blood, taken at baseline. The receptors here all came from an adult who was a healthcare worker with PCR-confirmed SARS-CoV-2 infection or an uninfected control (not recorded which).

The chain joins TRBV12-3 or TRBV12-4 to TRBJ2-7; unclear D gene. V dropped 6 bases and J dropped 3 bases, with 12 bases sitting between them. The CDR3 spans 13 residues. This CDR3 reads CASSSGRNYEQYF. Here the CDR3 DNA reads TGTGCCAGCAGCTCGGGCAGGAACTACGAGCAGTACTTC.

This clonotype came up a few times. This chain joins TRBV20-1 and TRBJ2-1; 13 bases map to TRBD2. The CDR3 has 15 residues. The J segment lost 7 bases and the V segment lost 3 bases, leaving 6 bases of the junction unmatched. Germline CDR1 is DFQATT and CDR2 is SNEGSKA (reference sequence). CDR3 region: CSASLRLAGGNEQFF. CDR3 nucleotides: TGCAGTGCTAGTCTAAGACTAGCGGGGGGAAATGAGCAGTTCTTC.

This clonotype was seen many times. This chain connects TRBV4-1 to TRBJ2-3; D possibly corresponds to TRBD2 (6 bases). V lost 0 bases, J lost 0 bases, and 7 bases lay in between. The CDR3 is 15 residues long. Germline CDR1 MGHRA, CDR2 YSYEKL. CDR3 nucleotide sequence: TGCGCCAGCAGCCAAGAAGGGACTAGCACAGATACGCAGTATTTT. This gives the protein CASSQEGTSTDTQYF.

The chain couples TRBV6-2 or TRBV6-3 to TRBJ2-2, with TRBD2 matching 12 bases. The V gene's germline CDR1 is MNHEY and CDR2 SVGEGT. The CDR3 is 18 amino acids. After removal of 0 bases from V and 3 bases from J, the junction contained 5 bases not matched to a gene. As DNA, the CDR3 is TGTGCCAGCAGTTACTCGAAAGGACTAGCGGGACACACCGGGGAGCTGTTTTTT. It yields the protein CASSYSKGLAGHTGELFF.

In this sample, this clonotype turned up a few times. The chain combines TRBV9 with TRBJ2-7; D not certain. This CDR3 comprises 15 residues. Looked up from germline, CDR1 is SGDLS and CDR2 is YYNGEE. The ends were cut back, 0 bases at V and 2 bases at J, with 12 bases in the middle. CDR3 nucleotide sequence: TGTGCCAGCAGCGTAGGGTCTCCAGGCACCTACGAGCAGTACTTC. It yields the protein CASSVGSPGTYEQYF.

This clonotype was seen more than once but under ten times. This sequence joins TRBV4-1 and TRBJ1-5; D is undetermined. Germline CDR1 is MGHRA and CDR2 is YSYEKL. Trimming took 1 base from V and 6 from J, leaving 7 bases between them. The CDR3 is made up of 13 amino acids. This CDR3 reads CASSQGGSQPQHF. The CDR3 bases are TGCGCCAGCAGCCAAGGCGGGAGTCAGCCCCAGCATTTT.

There are many counts of this clonotype. The chain is built from TRBV12-3 or TRBV12-4 and TRBJ2-7; 8 nucleotides match TRBD1. V was pared by 6 bases and J by 2 bases, with 3 bases of the junction left unmatched. This CDR3 contains 13 residues. CDR3 coding DNA: TGTGCCAGCAGCCTGACAGGGGCCTACGAGCAGTACTTC. Translation gives CASSLTGAYEQYF.

The sample holds many counts of this clonotype. This chain uses TRBV29-1 with TRBJ2-7; D may be TRBD1 (5 bases). The germline V gene has CDR1 SQVTM and CDR2 ANQGSEA. The CDR3 contains 14 residues. V was cut by 4 bases and J by 1 base, with 14 bases left in between. DNA of the CDR3: TGCAGCGTTGGGGGCTTCGTAGGATCCTACGAGCAGTACTTC. It translates to CSVGGFVGSYEQYF.

V and J are TRBV5-5 and TRBJ1-5, with TRBD1 matching over 10 bases. The CDR3 loop spans 15 amino acids. The V gene's germline CDR1 is SGHKS and CDR2 YYEKEE (reference sequence). Unmatched junction bases numbered 5, after V lost 3 bases and J lost 5 bases. CDR3 DNA sequence: TGTGCCAGCAGCTCCGGGACAGGGGTCTATCAGCCCCAGCATTTT. Residues: CASSSGTGVYQPQHF.

This clonotype was detected ten times or more. The rearrangement links TRBV28 to TRBJ2-7; tentative D call: TRBD2 (6 bases). V gave up 6 bases and J gave up 0 bases, with 12 bases separating them. Germline V gene data show CDR1 as MDHEN and CDR2 as SYDVKM. The CDR3 consists of 14 residues. The CDR3 here is CASSLGLTSYEQYF. The CDR3 coding sequence is TGTGCCAGCAGCCTGGGACTGACCTCCTACGAGCAGTACTTC.

CDR3 bases: TGTGCCAGCAGCTTAGCGCCGGGAGGGCCCCTTGATAGCAATCAGCCCCAGCATTTT. Translating it yields CASSLAPGGPLDSNQPQHF. The rearrangement uses TRBV7-4 and TRBJ1-5; no reliable D call. The CDR3 covers 19 residues. The V gene lost 0 bases and the J gene lost 0 bases, with 18 bases spanning the gap. Germline assignment: CDR1 SGHVT and CDR2 SQSDAQ.

This clonotype was picked up many times. This chain uses TRBV29-1 with TRBJ1-1; D gene unclear. V lost 2 bases and J 1 base, leaving 17 bases between the germline ends. The CDR3 spans 16 residues. Germline CDR1 reads SQVTM; CDR2 reads ANQGSEA. The CDR3 sequence: CSVEPRARSGNTEAFF. The CDR3 DNA reads TGCAGCGTTGAACCCAGAGCTAGGTCGGGGAACACTGAAGCTTTCTTT. The whole variable domain, filled in from reference TRBV29-1 and TRBJ1-1, reads SAVISQKPSRDICQRGTSLTIQCQVDSQVTMMFWYRQQPGQSLTLIATANQGSEATYESGFVIDKFPISRPNLTFSTLTVSNMSPEDSSIYLCSVEPRARSGNTEAFFGQGTRLTVV.

This clonotype has a handful of counts. The chain combines TRBV10-3 with TRBJ2-2, with 8 bases lining up with TRBD1. CDR1 and CDR2 from the germline V gene are ENHRY and SYGVKD. The V and J ends lost 6 bases and 0 bases, in that order; junction bases with no gene match: 0. This CDR3 contains 14 residues. Here the CDR3 DNA reads TGTGCCATCAGGGGACAGGCGAACACCGGGGAGCTGTTTTTT. Encoded protein: CAIRGQANTGELFF.

The rearrangement uses TRBV19 and TRBJ2-3; D gene uncertain. From germline, CDR1 is LNHDA and CDR2 SQIVND (reference sequence). This CDR3 comprises 15 residues. Trimming removed 4 bases from V and 3 bases from J, with 14 bases in between. CDR3 nucleotides: TGTGCCAGTAGTACCCCCGTAGGGCGGACAGATACGCAGTATTTT. Its protein is CASSTPVGRTDTQYF. Combining the CDR3 with reference TRBV19 and TRBJ2-3 gives the whole variable domain DGGITQSPKYLFRKEGQNVTLSCEQNLNHDAMYWYRQDPGQGLRLIYYSQIVNDFQKGDIAEGYSVSREKKESFPLTVTSAQKNPTAFYLCASSTPVGRTDTQYFGPGTRLTVL.